This entry describes one T cell receptor beta chain. The sample is drawn from a study of blood T cell repertoires in COVID-19. For the study at large: The United States, Italy and Spain were the sources of the acute and convalescent COVID-19 samples. PBMCs, B-cell-depleted T cells, or T cells were the source of the cDNA or gDNA that made up the material.

Authors' data handling: Reference gene primer amplification gave estimated nucleated cell counts. Generated by immunoSEQ multiplex PCR, the TCRdb table keeps only in-frame clones and is missing some. V, J and clone size were drawn from that table, and D and trimming were deduced from the DNA. Of 100,000 to 150,000 clones detected, roughly 88% appear once; the ten largest clones hold about 5.7%. The germline V and J ends were trimmed by 1 base and 1 base, with 4 bases remaining between them. CDR1 is SGHAT, CDR2 FQNNGV, per germline. CDR3 length: 14 residues. This chain connects TRBV11-2 to TRBJ2-2; D is uncertain. Sequencing was done on a sample of peripheral blood. This receptor was taken from a human donor in a cohort sampled during active COVID-19. CDR3 sequence (DNA): TGTGCCAGCAGCTTAGGGCTGAACACCGGGGAGCTGTTTTTT. Its protein product is CASSLGLNTGELFF.